These 27 T cell receptor beta chains were sequenced from one sample in a study of monozygotic twins with cystic fibrosis. Method: immunoSEQ multiplex PCR; TCRdb's copy keeps in-frame clones and lacks some. The table shows around 7,500 clones, with about 93% occurring only once. Sequencing used blood. Receptors were obtained from a boy between 2 and 10 years old with cystic fibrosis.

The chain carries TRBV7-9 and TRBJ2-7; maybe TRBD1 (5 bases). CDR1 SEHNR and CDR2 FQNEAQ come from the germline V gene (reference sequence). This CDR3 comprises 12 residues. Between the trimmed V and J ends, which lost 7 bases and 6 bases, there was a span of 13 bases. The chain's CDR3 is CASTARGSEQYF. In DNA, the CDR3 is TGTGCCAGCACCGCTAGGGGTTCCGAGCAGTACTTC.

The V and J genes are TRBV6-5 and TRBJ1-1; D is possibly TRBD1 (5 bases). This CDR3 has 15 residues. CDR1 and CDR2 (germline): MNHEY, SVGAGI. Trimming cost V 0 bases and J 0 bases, with 8 bases left between them. This chain's CDR3 is CASSYSSGLNTEAFF. CDR3 DNA: TGTGCCAGCAGTTACTCCTCAGGGTTGAACACTGAAGCTTTCTTT.

Regarding this clone: One end of the junction varies from germline; a read error may be responsible. The rearrangement uses TRBV7-7 and TRBJ2-2; D remains unclear. CDR1 is SSHAT and CDR2 is FNYEAQ in the germline V gene (reference sequence). The CDR3 is made up of 14 amino acids. CDR3 in amino acids: CASSLDRTAGELFF. Written as DNA, the CDR3 is TGTGCTAGCAGCTTAGATCGGACCGCCGGGGAGCTGTTTTTT.

This chain uses TRBV23-1 with TRBJ1-1; 9 nucleotides match TRBD1. TRBV23-1 is treated as an ORF (open reading frame) with a function not yet certain. V shed 7 bases, J shed 6 bases, and the junction held 9 bases outside the gene matches. This CDR3 comprises 14 residues. Written as DNA, the CDR3 is TGCGCCAGCAACTCGGGACAGGGTGTGCCTGAAGCTTTCTTT. Its protein is CASNSGQGVPEAFF.

The chain carries TRBV5-1 and TRBJ1-4; TRBD1 might be the D (5 bases). The V end was cut by 1 base, the J end by 7 bases, with 11 bases between. Germline assignment: CDR1 SGHRS and CDR2 YFSETQ. The CDR3 is made up of 14 amino acids. CDR3 bases: TGCGCCAGCAGCTTGTCGGGAGACAGTGAAAAACTGTTTTTT. Encoded protein: CASSLSGDSEKLFF.

The chain is built from TRBV9 and TRBJ1-6; unclear D gene. Germline V gene lookup returns CDR1 SGDLS and CDR2 YYNGEE. The CDR3 is 13 residues long. Deletions cut 3 bases from V and 6 bases from J, with 7 bases between. CDR3 amino acids: CASSALSNSPLHF. The CDR3 nucleotides are TGTGCCAGCAGCGCCCTATCTAATTCACCCCTCCACTTT.

The chain recombines TRBV18 with TRBJ1-6, with 8 positions matching TRBD1. Germline V gene sequence: CDR1 KGHSH, CDR2 LQKENI. This CDR3 contains 14 residues. Germline trimming cut 2 bases from V and 9 bases from J; bases unmatched to any gene: 3. The DNA of the CDR3 is TGTGCCAGCTCACCAGGACAGGGCGGTTCACCCCTCCACTTT. Encoded protein: CASSPGQGGSPLHF.

The chain has TRBV6-5 and TRBJ2-7; D gene ambiguous. Trimming cost V 4 bases and J 1 base, with 8 bases left between them. The CDR3 consists of 13 residues. Germline values: CDR1 MNHEY, CDR2 SVGAGI. CDR3 amino acids: CASSLGESYEQYF. The CDR3 DNA is TGTGCCAGCAGTTTAGGAGAATCCTACGAGCAGTACTTC.

The chain carries TRBV20-1 and TRBJ2-5; D is uncertain. Per germline, CDR1 DFQATT and CDR2 SNEGSKA (reference sequence). Between the trimmed V and J ends, which lost 5 bases and 9 bases, there was a span of 13 bases. The CDR3 is 11 amino acids. CDR3 nucleotide sequence: TGCAGTGCTTGGGTCCCGTTGGCCCAGTACTTC. Translation: CSAWVPLAQYF.

The rearrangement links TRBV19 to TRBJ2-1, with 9 bases fitting TRBD1. Germline CDR1 and CDR2: LNHDA and SQIVND (reference sequence). V shed 9 bases, J shed 7 bases, and the junction held 1 base outside the gene matches. The CDR3 length is 11 residues. CDR3 in DNA: TGTGCCAGCGGACAGGGGAATGAGCAGTTCTTC. Translation: CASGQGNEQFF.

The chain links TRBV7-9 to TRBJ1-6; maybe TRBD1 (5 bases). The CDR3 has 15 residues. The V end was cut by 0 bases, the J end by 7 bases, with 10 bases between. The germline CDR1 and CDR2 sequences are SEHNR and FQNEAQ (reference sequence). The CDR3 loop reads CASSLAGDGNSPLHF. The CDR3 coding sequence is TGTGCCAGCAGCTTAGCGGGGGATGGAAATTCACCCCTCCACTTT.

The chain is built from TRBV14 and TRBJ1-2; D unclear. Germline CDR1 SGHDN, CDR2 FVKESK. Trimming removed 0 bases at V and 8 bases at J, with 7 bases between. This CDR3 is built from 12 residues. The CDR3 loop is CASSQESGGYTF. CDR3 bases: TGTGCCAGCAGCCAAGAAAGTGGGGGCTACACCTTC.

The chain recombines TRBV7-2 with TRBJ2-3; no clear D. The CDR3 sequence is 13 residues long. Trimming pared 7 bases from V and 6 bases from J, leaving 14 bases between. The V gene's germline CDR1 is SGHTA and CDR2 FQGNSA. The CDR3 protein is CASTFYGTDTQYF. The CDR3, as DNA: TGTGCCAGCACCTTCTACGGTACCGATACGCAGTATTTT.

The gene calls are TRBV18 and TRBJ2-7, with D tentatively TRBD1 (6 bases). Germline loops: CDR1 KGHSH, CDR2 LQKENI. The CDR3 totals 13 residues. V was cut by 3 bases and J by 6 bases, with 12 bases left in between. The CDR3 DNA is TGTGCCAGCTCACCGATGACAGGACTCGAGCAGTACTTC. Translation: CASSPMTGLEQYF.

The chain has TRBV6-6 and TRBJ1-5; the D is unclear. Germline V gives CDR1 MNHNY, CDR2 SVGAGI (reference sequence). V gave up 6 bases and J gave up 6 bases, with 15 bases separating them. The CDR3 is 14 residues long. This CDR3 reads CASSEAPRGQPQHF. CDR3 sequence (DNA): TGTGCCAGCAGCGAGGCCCCCCGAGGTCAGCCCCAGCATTTT.

The rearrangement uses TRBV6-1 and TRBJ1-1; D is uncertain. CDR3 size: 15 residues. Trimming pared 7 bases from V and 1 base from J, leaving 16 bases between. Germline CDR1 reads MNHNS; CDR2 reads SASEGT. CDR3 DNA sequence: TGTGCCAGCAAGCTTAAGGAGAGACCGAACACTGAAGCTTTCTTT. Protein sequence: CASKLKERPNTEAFF.

V is TRBV7-2 and J is TRBJ2-2; D perhaps matches TRBD1 (5 bases). Per germline, CDR1 SGHTA and CDR2 FQGNSA. The CDR3 runs 12 residues. Deletions cut 2 bases from V and 7 bases from J, with 5 bases between. CDR3 nucleotide sequence: TGTGCCAGCAGCTTAAGGGGCGGGGAGCTGTTTTTT. Translated: CASSLRGGELFF. Full variable domain (outside the CDR3, taken from reference TRBV7-2 and TRBJ2-2): GAGVSQSPSNKVTEKGKDVELRCDPISGHTALYWYRQSLGQGLEFLIYFQGNSAPDKSGLPSDRFSAERTGGSVSTLTIQRTQQEDSAVYLCASSLRGGELFFGEGSRLTVL.

V is TRBV5-6 and J is TRBJ2-7; D gene ambiguous. The CDR3 is made up of 16 amino acids. Deletions cut 0 bases from V and 6 bases from J, with 19 bases between. Germline V CDR1 and CDR2: SGHDT, YYEEEE. For the CDR3, the DNA is TGTGCCAGCAGCTTGGCGGGTTTAGCTAGGGTTCGCGAGCAGTACTTC. This encodes CASSLAGLARVREQYF.

The genes are TRBV7-3 and TRBJ2-1, with TRBD2 identical over 7 bases. CDR3 length: 18 amino acids. Germline assignment: CDR1 SGHTA and CDR2 FQGTGA. V shed 0 bases and J 2 bases; nucleotides not matched to a gene: 10. The CDR3 reads CASSLTPVQRGAYNEQFF. CDR3 coding DNA: TGTGCCAGCAGCTTAACACCGGTACAGCGGGGTGCCTACAATGAGCAGTTCTTC.

V usage is TRBV7-2 and J usage is TRBJ1-5, with a tentative D call TRBD1 (5 bases). CDR1 SGHTA and CDR2 FQGNSA come from the germline V gene. With 3 bases removed from V and 7 bases from J, the gap between germline ends came to 10 bases. The CDR3 has 13 residues. CDR3 in amino acids: CASSLGGSQPQHF. DNA for the CDR3: TGTGCCAGCAGCTTGGGGGGGTCCCAGCCCCAGCATTTT.

The chain links TRBV7-9 to TRBJ1-4; no firm D call. V was shortened by 4 bases and J by 8 bases, with 5 bases between the two germline ends. This CDR3 is 11 amino acids long. Germline lookup yields CDR1 SEHNR and CDR2 FQNEAQ (reference sequence). Here the CDR3 reads CASSSHEKLFF. The DNA of the CDR3 is TGTGCCAGCAGCTCTCACGAAAAACTGTTTTTT. The full variable domain, in which reference TRBV7-9 and TRBJ1-4 provide the parts outside the CDR3, is DTGVSQNPRHKITKRGQNVTFRCDPISEHNRLYWYRQTLGQGPEFLTYFQNEAQLEKSRLLSDRFSAERPKGSFSTLEIQRTEQGDSAMYLCASSSHEKLFFGSGTQLSVL.

The J gene is TRBJ1-1, the V gene TRBV11-3, with D tentatively TRBD1 (5 bases). Deletions cut 5 bases from V and 2 bases from J, with 15 bases between. Germline CDR1 is SGHNT and CDR2 is YENEEA. CDR3 length: 15 amino acids. CDR3 in amino acids: CASSRDWQRNTEAFF. In DNA form, the CDR3 reads TGTGCCAGCAGCCGGGACTGGCAGAGAAACACTGAAGCTTTCTTT.

Only one count was recorded for this clone. The junction does not match germline at one end; this may be a read error. The chain couples TRBV2 to TRBJ1-5; maybe TRBD1 (6 bases). The CDR3 extends over 12 amino acids. Per germline, CDR1 SNHLY and CDR2 FYNNEI. The CDR3 here is CVSSGQNQPQHF. CDR3 sequence (DNA): TGTGTCAGCAGCGGACAGAATCAGCCCCAGCATTTT. Full variable domain (missing parts from reference TRBV2 and TRBJ1-5): EPEVTQTPSHQVTQMGQEVILRCVPISNHLYFYWYRQILGQKVEFLVSFYNNEISEKSEIFDDQFSVERPDGSNFTLKIRSTKLEDSAMYFCVSSGQNQPQHFGDGTRLSIL.

V usage is TRBV6-5 and J usage is TRBJ1-1; D may be TRBD1 (6 bases). The CDR3 sequence is 13 residues long. Germline loops: CDR1 MNHEY, CDR2 SVGAGI. Trimming took 6 bases from V and 7 from J, leaving 15 bases between them. CDR3 in DNA: TGTGCCAGCAGGGACACCAGGGGAATTGAAGCTTTCTTT. Its protein is CASRDTRGIEAFF.

The V call is TRBV7-9, the J call TRBJ1-4; 7 bases are a match to TRBD1. V trimming: 3 bases; J trimming: 5 bases; junction bases outside the gene matches: 3. The CDR3 loop spans 14 amino acids. CDR1 is SEHNR, CDR2 FQNEAQ, per germline (reference sequence). The DNA of the CDR3 is TGTGCCAGCAGCTTTAGGGGGCGAAATGAAAAACTGTTTTTT. Translating it yields CASSFRGRNEKLFF.

CDR3 in DNA: TGCGCCAGCAGCTTTTGGGGGAGCTCCTATAATTCACCCCTCCACTTT. This encodes CASSFWGSSYNSPLHF. J is TRBJ1-6 and V is TRBV5-1; tentatively, D is TRBD1 (5 bases). With 2 bases removed from V and 0 bases from J, the gap between germline ends came to 9 bases. The germline V gene encodes CDR1 SGHRS and CDR2 YFSETQ. CDR3 length: 16 residues.

This clone is a singleton in its sample. The chain recombines TRBV29-1 with TRBJ2-7; D uncertain. Trimming pared 5 bases from V and 2 bases from J, leaving 7 bases between. Per the germline V gene, CDR1 is SQVTM and CDR2 is ANQGSEA. The CDR3 spans 11 residues. This CDR3 reads CSVTDTYEQYF. Written as DNA, the CDR3 is TGCAGCGTTACAGATACCTACGAGCAGTACTTC.